The 21 T cell receptor beta chains below come from one sample, sequenced in a study of blood T cell repertoires in COVID-19 (dated by TCRdb to the early 2020s). The library came from the immunoSEQ multiplex PCR assay. Drawn from immuneACCESS, this table holds only the in-frame rearrangements with V and J called that TCRdb kept. Clones are partly lost; checked studies trace under half to an unresolved V gene and leave the rest unexplained. The sample contains about 80,000 clones, approximately 82% of them found a single time. The ten largest account for approximately 33% of the sample. The source material was peripheral blood. Every receptor here comes from a woman between 70 and 85 years old with acute or convalescent COVID-19.

The chain is built from TRBV3-1 (or the pseudogene TRBV3-2) and TRBJ2-3, with 7 bases fitting TRBD2. Unmatched junction bases numbered 16, after V lost 4 bases and J lost 6 bases. There are 17 residues in the CDR3. The germline CDR1 and CDR2 sequences are LGHDT and YNNKEL (reference sequence). The chain's CDR3 is CASSRRVVGGPRDTQYF. The CDR3 DNA reads TGTGCCAGCAGCCGCCGTGTCGTGGGAGGGCCGCGGGATACGCAGTATTTT.

The rearrangement uses TRBV29-1 and TRBJ1-2; TRBD1 aligns across 7 bases. This CDR3 is 12 amino acids long. J was trimmed by 9 bases and V by 6 bases; bases with no gene match: 10. Germline V CDR1 and CDR2: SQVTM, ANQGSEA. CDR3 bases: TGCAGCGTCCAACAGGGGCTTACTAGCTACACCTTC. Protein sequence: CSVQQGLTSYTF.

J is TRBJ1-5 and V is TRBV30, with a weak D call TRBD1 (6 bases). The V and J ends lost 4 bases and 4 bases respectively, with 11 bases between them. The CDR3 length is 13 residues. The germline gives CDR1 GTSNPN, CDR2 SVGIG (reference sequence). Written as DNA, the CDR3 is TGTGCCTGGATAGGGACAACTAATCAGCCCCAGCATTTT. It is translated as CAWIGTTNQPQHF. The entire variable domain, with the rest obtained from reference TRBV30 and TRBJ1-5, is as follows: SQTIHQWPATLVQPVGSPLSLECTVEGTSNPNLYWYRQAAGRGLQLLFYSVGIGQISSEVPQNLSASRPQDRQFILSSKKLLLSDSGFYLCAWIGTTNQPQHFGDGTRLSIL.

The chain uses TRBV5-6 and TRBJ1-1, with D tentatively TRBD1 (5 bases). CDR3 length: 14 amino acids. CDR1 and CDR2 from the germline V gene are SGHDT and YYEEEE. The ends were cut back, 6 bases at V and 3 bases at J, with 15 bases in the middle. The CDR3 DNA reads as TGTGCCAGCACGATAGCAGGGTCTTACACTGAAGCTTTCTTT. Translated, it gives CASTIAGSYTEAFF.

The chain uses TRBV10-3 and TRBJ1-3; 7 positions match TRBD1. The germline V gene encodes CDR1 ENHRY and CDR2 SYGVKD. The CDR3 has 16 amino acids. V shed 4 bases, J shed 2 bases, and the junction held 8 bases outside the gene matches. CDR3 sequence reads: CAISVSSQGAGNTIYF. CDR3 nucleotides: TGTGCCATCAGTGTCTCGTCGCAGGGGGCTGGAAACACCATATATTTT.

The gene calls are TRBV9 and TRBJ2-7; weak D call: TRBD1 (7 bases). CDR3 length: 16 amino acids. Germline V gene sequence: CDR1 SGDLS, CDR2 YYNGEE. Trimming cost V 4 bases and J 4 bases, with 21 bases left between them. The CDR3 here is CASSPGVGTVIYEQYF. The CDR3 DNA sequence: TGTGCCAGCAGCCCGGGGGTCGGGACAGTGATTTACGAGCAGTACTTC.

This chain connects TRBV27 to TRBJ2-7; 13 bases line up with TRBD2. J lost 4 bases, V lost 9 bases, and 3 bases had no gene match. CDR3 length: 13 residues. Germline CDR1 reads MNHEY; CDR2 reads SMNVEV (reference sequence). This CDR3 reads CASRTSGSYEQYF. CDR3 nucleotide sequence: TGTGCCAGTCGGACTAGCGGGAGTTACGAGCAGTACTTC.

The chain is built from TRBV28 and TRBJ2-1, with a weak D call TRBD2 (5 bases). The CDR3 has 15 residues. The germline V and J ends were trimmed by 2 bases and 1 base, with 9 bases remaining between them. Germline CDR1 is MDHEN and CDR2 is SYDVKM. For the CDR3, the DNA is TGTGCCAGCAGTTTAAGCGGTGAATCCTACAATGAGCAGTTCTTC. Protein product: CASSLSGESYNEQFF.

This rearrangement joins TRBV2 to TRBJ1-2; unclear D gene. The V and J ends lost 10 bases and 0 bases respectively, with 21 bases between them. Germline V lookup: CDR1 SNHLY, CDR2 FYNNEI. The CDR3 spans 16 residues. CDR3 nucleotides: TGTGCCAACCACGGCACCCCACTTACAGCTAACTATGGCTACACCTTC. It codes for CANHGTPLTANYGYTF.

The rearrangement links TRBV19 to TRBJ1-1; possibly TRBD1 for D (6 bases). The CDR3 is made up of 16 amino acids. The V and J ends lost 8 bases and 1 base respectively, with 20 bases between them. Per germline, CDR1 LNHDA and CDR2 SQIVND (reference sequence). In DNA form, the CDR3 reads TGTGCCAGTGGGGGCAGGGGAGCTCTGGAGAACACTGAAGCTTTCTTT. Protein product: CASGGRGALENTEAFF.

Only one count was recorded for this clone. This chain joins TRBV2 and TRBJ2-2, with D possibly being TRBD1 or TRBD2 (5 bases each). CDR3 size: 15 residues. V was cut by 10 bases and J by 2 bases, with 17 bases left in between. CDR1 is SNHLY, CDR2 FYNNEI, per germline. This chain's CDR3 is CATREQTGNTGELFF. CDR3 DNA sequence: TGTGCCACCAGGGAGCAGACGGGAAACACCGGGGAGCTGTTTTTT.

A note on this clone: The sample carries other DNA sequences with the same CDR3. J is TRBJ1-5 and V is TRBV18; 7 bases are shared with TRBD1. CDR3 length: 15 amino acids. With V trimmed by 5 bases and J by 0 bases, 4 bases remained unmatched. Per the germline V gene, CDR1 is KGHSH and CDR2 is LQKENI. In nucleotides, the CDR3 is TGTGCCAGCTCATCGGGACAGTATAGCAATCAGCCCCAGCATTTT. Translating gives CASSSGQYSNQPQHF.

This clone was detected only a few times. V is TRBV29-1 and J is TRBJ1-2; the D gene is possibly TRBD1 (5 bases). The germline V gene has CDR1 SQVTM and CDR2 ANQGSEA. Between the trimmed V and J ends, which lost 7 bases and 4 bases, there was a span of 19 bases. This CDR3 region has 14 residues. CDR3 sequence: CSALSQGLGYGYTF. The CDR3 nucleotides read TGCAGCGCCTTGTCTCAGGGTTTGGGCTATGGCTACACCTTC.

This chain uses TRBV7-3 with TRBJ2-1, with 9 positions matching TRBD2. Trimming cost V 6 bases and J 4 bases; bases outside gene matches: 7. The CDR3 is 15 residues long. Germline V CDR1 and CDR2: SGHTA, FQGTGA. The CDR3 reads CASSYDSGSYNEQFF. The CDR3 coding sequence is TGTGCCAGCAGTTACGATAGCGGGAGTTACAATGAGCAGTTCTTC.

This clone has just one count. The chain recombines TRBV4-2 with TRBJ2-5; TRBD2 is a possible D gene (5 bases). V shed 4 bases and J shed 2 bases, with 17 bases lying between them. From germline, CDR1 is LGHNA and CDR2 YNFKEQ. CDR3 size: 16 residues. CDR3 bases: TGTGCCAGCAGCCTAACCGGCCTAGCAAATCAAGAGACCCAGTACTTC. Encoded protein: CASSLTGLANQETQYF.

This chain joins TRBV7-8 and TRBJ1-1, with TRBD1 identical over 7 bases. CDR1 SGHVS and CDR2 FQNEAQ come from the germline V gene. The CDR3 totals 14 residues. Trimming took 4 bases from V and 0 from J; bases not matched to a gene: 2. The CDR3 DNA sequence: TGTGCCAGCAGCTGGGGGACAGTGAACACTGAAGCTTTCTTT. Its protein product is CASSWGTVNTEAFF.

The V call is TRBV24-1, the J call TRBJ2-1; D possibly corresponds to TRBD1 (6 bases). Trimming took off 3 bases at V and 7 bases at J, with 18 bases between the two ends. The germline gives CDR1 KGHDR, CDR2 SFDVKD. The CDR3 covers 16 residues. The CDR3 sequence is CATSDPGKTGWNEQFF. CDR3 DNA sequence: TGTGCCACCAGTGATCCAGGGAAGACAGGTTGGAATGAGCAGTTCTTC.

V usage is TRBV10-3 and J usage is TRBJ1-2, with a possible D match to TRBD1 (5 bases). The germline gives CDR1 ENHRY, CDR2 SYGVKD. With 2 bases removed from V and 4 bases from J, the gap between germline ends came to 14 bases. The length of the CDR3 is 15 residues. The DNA of the CDR3 is TGTGCCATCAGTGAGGGGCAGGGACTAAGCTATGGCTACACCTTC. Protein sequence: CAISEGQGLSYGYTF.

The J gene is TRBJ1-1, the V gene TRBV5-6, with 7 bases fitting TRBD1. CDR1 and CDR2 (germline): SGHDT, YYEEEE. CDR3 length: 18 residues. Losses at the gene ends were 1 base for V and 3 bases for J; bases not matched to a gene: 15. The CDR3 region is CASSLTGDQTTWDTEAFF. In nucleotides, the CDR3 is TGTGCCAGCAGCTTGACAGGGGACCAGACAACTTGGGACACTGAAGCTTTCTTT.

The chain carries TRBV15 and TRBJ2-2; 12 bases fit TRBD2. V lost 0 bases, J lost 6 bases, and 5 bases stayed unmatched. The CDR3 sequence is 17 residues long. CDR1 and CDR2 (germline): LNHNV, YYDKDF (reference sequence). The CDR3 DNA sequence: TGTGCCACCAGCAGAGATCTAGCGGGGGGGTCCGCCGGGGAGCTGTTTTTT. Translating it yields CATSRDLAGGSAGELFF.

The chain uses TRBV5-6 and TRBJ2-3; the D gene is possibly TRBD1 (5 bases). The CDR3 is made up of 14 amino acids. The V gene's germline CDR1 is SGHDT and CDR2 YYEEEE. The V end was cut by 4 bases, the J end by 8 bases, with 17 bases between. CDR3 in amino acids: CASSLQGVIATQYF. CDR3 in DNA: TGTGCCAGCAGCCTCCAGGGTGTAATCGCTACGCAGTATTTT.